The 20 T cell receptor beta chains listed next were all sequenced from one sample in a study of shared clonotypes between healthy human individuals. Selected positively for CCR7 and CD45RO-negative, naive CD8 cells excluded terminally differentiated effector memory CD45RA+ cells. The repertoire was sequenced with immunoSEQ multiplex PCR; TCRdb's copy has only in-frame clones and lacks some. The sample yields 660,000 or so clones, about 95% seen once. Sequenced sample: naive CD8+ T cells sorted from blood. The receptors originated from a woman in her 30s in good health.

The chain is built from TRBV4-1 and TRBJ2-2; D might be TRBD2 (5 bases). The CDR3 consists of 15 residues. The V gene's germline CDR1 is MGHRA and CDR2 YSYEKL. V was cut by 6 bases and J by 3 bases, with 14 bases left in between. The CDR3 loop reads CASSVRTSYTGELFF. The CDR3 DNA reads as TGCGCCAGCAGTGTCCGGACTTCCTACACCGGGGAGCTGTTTTTT.

The CDR3 spells CASSEVADQETQYF. CDR3 DNA sequence: TGCGCCAGCAGTGAGGTGGCAGACCAAGAGACCCAGTACTTC. This chain connects TRBV10-2 to TRBJ2-5; no clear D gene. CDR3 size: 14 residues. From germline, CDR1 is WSHSY and CDR2 SAAADI. V lost 2 bases to trimming and J lost 0 bases, with 7 bases between them.

The V and J genes are TRBV27 and TRBJ1-5; tentative D call: TRBD1 (5 bases). The CDR3 sequence is 14 residues long. Per the germline V gene, CDR1 is MNHEY and CDR2 is SMNVEV (reference sequence). V lost 5 bases to trimming and J lost 2 bases, with 10 bases between them. The CDR3 spells CASSPGYGNQPQHF. For the CDR3, the DNA is TGTGCCAGCAGTCCAGGGTATGGCAATCAGCCCCAGCATTTT.

The V gene is TRBV13, the J gene TRBJ2-7; D is unresolved. Per germline, CDR1 PRHDT and CDR2 FYEKMQ (reference sequence). This CDR3 spans 14 amino acids. V lost 1 base and J 4 bases, leaving 11 bases between the germline ends. Written as DNA, the CDR3 is TGTGCCAGCAGCTTAGCAGCGACCAAGTACGAGCAGTACTTC. Translating gives CASSLAATKYEQYF.

The V gene is TRBV19, the J gene TRBJ1-5; D is undetermined. Deletions cut 4 bases from V and 4 bases from J, with 11 bases between. This CDR3 has 14 amino acids. Germline CDR1 and CDR2: LNHDA and SQIVND (reference sequence). The CDR3 here is CASSTRPANQPQHF. CDR3 sequence (DNA): TGTGCCAGTAGTACCCGACCGGCGAATCAGCCCCAGCATTTT. Together with reference TRBV19 and TRBJ1-5, the CDR3 gives the full variable domain: DGGITQSPKYLFRKEGQNVTLSCEQNLNHDAMYWYRQDPGQGLRLIYYSQIVNDFQKGDIAEGYSVSREKKESFPLTVTSAQKNPTAFYLCASSTRPANQPQHFGDGTRLSIL.

The genes are TRBV19 and TRBJ2-1; D may be TRBD1 (6 bases). Trimming took 6 bases from V and 7 from J, leaving 16 bases between them. The germline V gene has CDR1 LNHDA and CDR2 SQIVND (reference sequence). The CDR3 runs 14 residues. The CDR3 is CASRDTNRANEQFF. CDR3 in DNA: TGTGCCAGTAGGGATACAAACAGGGCAAATGAGCAGTTCTTC.

The gene calls are TRBV28 and TRBJ2-1; D not certain. CDR3 length equals 16 residues. V was shortened by 5 bases and J by 4 bases, with 18 bases between the two germline ends. Germline CDR1 MDHEN, CDR2 SYDVKM. The CDR3 DNA sequence: TGTGCCAGCAGTACCCAATTAGAAGCCCATTACAATGAGCAGTTCTTC. This translates into CASSTQLEAHYNEQFF. The complete variable domain, with remaining parts taken from reference TRBV28 and TRBJ2-1, reads DVKVTQSSRYLVKRTGEKVFLECVQDMDHENMFWYRQDPGLGLRLIYFSYDVKMKEKGDIPEGYSVSREKKERFSLILESASTNQTSMYLCASSTQLEAHYNEQFFGPGTRLTVL.

V and J are TRBV28 and TRBJ2-1; D call uncertain. The germline gives CDR1 MDHEN, CDR2 SYDVKM. The V end was cut by 7 bases, the J end by 2 bases, with 9 bases between. The CDR3 is 13 amino acids. CDR3 DNA: TGTGCCAGCACCCGCAGCCCCTACAATGAGCAGTTCTTC. Protein: CASTRSPYNEQFF.

This clone was found a few times. Distinct nucleotide sequences in the sample also encode this CDR3. The CDR3 region is CASSDTYEQYF. The CDR3 DNA follows: TGTGCCAGCAGTGACACCTACGAGCAGTACTTC. The chain has TRBV2 and TRBJ2-7; D call uncertain. Looked up from germline, CDR1 is SNHLY and CDR2 is FYNNEI. Trimming took off 3 bases at V and 2 bases at J, with 2 bases between the two ends. The CDR3 has 11 residues.

The genes are TRBV27 and TRBJ2-1, with D perhaps TRBD2 (6 bases). This CDR3 has 13 amino acids. Per germline, CDR1 MNHEY and CDR2 SMNVEV (reference sequence). Deletions cut 4 bases from V and 4 bases from J, with 8 bases between. The CDR3 nucleotides read TGTGCCAGCAGTTATCGGGGGTACAATGAGCAGTTCTTC. This encodes CASSYRGYNEQFF.

The V call is TRBV27, the J call TRBJ2-1; D remains unclear. V was cut by 3 bases and J by 6 bases, with 9 bases left in between. Germline V gives CDR1 MNHEY, CDR2 SMNVEV (reference sequence). The length of the CDR3 is 13 residues. CDR3 in DNA: TGTGCCAGCAGTTTTACCCTTTCCAATGAGCAGTTCTTC. Its protein is CASSFTLSNEQFF.

DNA for the CDR3: TGTGCCAGCCGGGGGGACAGGGCTGGCTATGGCTACACCTTC. Its protein product is CASRGDRAGYGYTF. V usage is TRBV5-4 and J usage is TRBJ1-2; TRBD1 aligns across 9 bases. The CDR3 has 14 residues. Germline CDR1 SGHNT, CDR2 YYREEE (reference sequence). After removal of 7 bases from V and 4 bases from J, the junction contained 8 bases not matched to a gene.

This chain links TRBV28 with TRBJ2-2; D remains unclear. The CDR3 covers 12 residues. Germline V CDR1 and CDR2: MDHEN, SYDVKM. With 1 base removed from V and 7 bases from J, the gap between germline ends came to 4 bases. The CDR3 DNA follows: TGTGCCAGCAGTTTATCTCGCGGGGAGCTGTTTTTT. Translating it yields CASSLSRGELFF.

The chain joins TRBV4-1 to TRBJ2-5; TRBD1 might be the D (5 bases). The CDR3 loop spans 16 amino acids. CDR1 MGHRA and CDR2 YSYEKL come from the germline V gene. V dropped 0 bases and J dropped 2 bases, with 13 bases sitting between them. As DNA, the CDR3 is TGCGCCAGCAGCCAAGACAGGGCAGGGCGACAAGAGACCCAGTACTTC. Amino acids: CASSQDRAGRQETQYF.

The chain uses TRBV25-1 and TRBJ2-2; D is uncertain. Germline V gene lookup returns CDR1 MGHDK and CDR2 SYGVNS. V lost 6 bases and J 7 bases, leaving 9 bases between the germline ends. The CDR3 consists of 12 residues. The CDR3 reads CASRGLLGELFF. CDR3 in DNA: TGTGCCAGCAGAGGGCTCCTCGGGGAGCTGTTTTTT.

The rearrangement links TRBV10-1 to TRBJ2-3; D may correspond to TRBD1 or TRBD2 (7 bases each). This CDR3 has 14 amino acids. CDR1 is WNHNN, CDR2 SYGVQD, per germline (reference sequence). V was shortened by 5 bases and J by 8 bases, with 17 bases between the two germline ends. CDR3 nucleotides: TGCGCCAGCAGTCCAACAGGGGAGGGAGGTACGCAGTATTTT. Translation: CASSPTGEGGTQYF.

This chain uses TRBV6-4 with TRBJ2-2; unclear D gene. Germline values: CDR1 MRHNA, CDR2 SNTAGT. The CDR3 totals 13 residues. V was cut by 6 bases and J by 4 bases, with 9 bases left in between. CDR3 nucleotide sequence: TGTGCCAGCAGGCCAGATTTCACCGGGGAGCTGTTTTTT. As protein: CASRPDFTGELFF.

The V gene is TRBV15, the J gene TRBJ2-1; the D is unclear. V lost 3 bases to trimming and J lost 6 bases, with 18 bases between them. Germline CDR1 reads LNHNV; CDR2 reads YYDKDF (reference sequence). The CDR3 covers 16 residues. CDR3: CATSSWSGILSNEQFF. As DNA, the CDR3 is TGTGCCACCAGCAGTTGGTCGGGCATCCTATCCAATGAGCAGTTCTTC.

The J gene is TRBJ2-7, the V gene TRBV27, with 7 bases identical to TRBD1. Germline-derived CDR1 and CDR2 are MNHEY and SMNVEV (reference sequence). The V segment lost 5 bases and the J segment 7 bases; nucleotides outside the gene matches: 8. The CDR3 loop spans 13 amino acids. CDR3 bases: TGTGCCAGCAGTCTATACAGGGGTGGGGAGCAGTACTTC. This gives the protein CASSLYRGGEQYF.

Here the CDR3 DNA reads TGTGCCTCCACAGAGGGACTAGCGGGAGGGGAATACAATGAGCAGTTCTTC. Its protein is CASTEGLAGGEYNEQFF. The chain couples TRBV2 to TRBJ2-1; 16 nucleotides align to TRBD2. The V and J ends lost 11 bases and 4 bases, in that order; junction bases with no gene match: 11. The length of the CDR3 is 17 residues. Germline V gene data show CDR1 as SNHLY and CDR2 as FYNNEI.